The following is a TCR beta chain sequence with its context. CDR3 size: 12 residues. The germline CDR1 and CDR2 sequences are KGHSH and LQKENI. Trimming removed 2 bases at V and 5 bases at J, with 6 bases between. The data belong to a study of blood T cell repertoires in COVID-19. On the study more broadly: Both acute and convalescent COVID-19 samples were obtained from the United States, Italy and Spain. PBMCs, B-cell-depleted T cells, or T cells provided the cDNA or gDNA that made up the material.

Followed over time, Seattle patients had been enrolled while infection was active. Original handling: How many nucleated cells were present was estimated from reference gene primer amplification. Repertoires were generated with immunoSEQ multiplex PCR, while TCRdb's copy carries only in-frame clones and drops some. V and J calls and clone size are copied from that table; D and trimming were computed from the DNA. The data contain a few hundred thousand clones, 80% to 90% of them seen just once; the ten biggest clones take up roughly a tenth. The sequence derives from a woman between 70 and 85 years old with COVID-19, enrolled during active disease. V is TRBV18 and J is TRBJ1-2; D is undetermined. Sequenced material: peripheral blood. The CDR3 DNA reads TGTGCCAGCTCACCAGGGCAGTATGGCTACACCTTC. This encodes CASSPGQYGYTF.